These 15 T cell receptor beta chains were sequenced from one sample in a study of blood T cell repertoires in COVID-19. The assay was immunoSEQ multiplex PCR, and TCRdb's table has in-frame clones only and misses some. Of roughly 62,000 clones listed, roughly 79% are singletons. The material sequenced was peripheral blood. Receptors were obtained from a man in his sixties with acute or convalescent COVID-19.

The chain employs TRBV21-1 and TRBJ2-7; the D call in the table, TRBD2, was not verified against the DNA. TRBV21-1 is a pseudogene locus. There are 15 residues in the CDR3. The chain's CDR3 is CASSLGEQHSYEQYF. The DNA for the CDR3 is TGTGCCAGCAGCCTTGGGGAGCAACACTCCTACGAGCAGTACTTC.

The V call is TRBV7-9, the J call TRBJ1-2; D not certain. The CDR3 extends over 13 amino acids. Trimming pared 11 bases from V and 5 bases from J, leaving 18 bases between. Germline V gene data show CDR1 as SEHNR and CDR2 as FQNEAQ (reference sequence). The CDR3 region is CAVFLGEGYGYTF. In DNA form, the CDR3 reads TGTGCCGTTTTCCTCGGGGAAGGATATGGCTACACCTTC.

CDR3 DNA: TGTGCCAGCAGTGGGCAGATGAACACTGAAGCTTTCTTT. Its translation: CASSGQMNTEAFF. This chain links TRBV2 with TRBJ1-1; D uncertain. V lost 4 bases and J lost 0, with 6 bases in between. Germline loops: CDR1 SNHLY, CDR2 FYNNEI. This CDR3 has 13 residues.

This clone has a single count. The rearrangement uses TRBV7-9 and TRBJ1-2; 9 bases agree with TRBD1. The J segment lost 2 bases and the V segment lost 6 bases, leaving 4 bases of the junction unmatched. The CDR3 totals 14 residues. Germline V gene data show CDR1 as SEHNR and CDR2 as FQNEAQ (reference sequence). The CDR3 loop is CASRQQGANYGYTF. The CDR3, as DNA: TGTGCCAGCAGACAACAGGGGGCAAACTATGGCTACACCTTC.

The chain couples TRBV18 to TRBJ2-7; 12 positions agree with TRBD2. CDR3 length equals 22 residues. V lost 3 bases to trimming and J lost 3 bases; unmatched junction nucleotides: 24. Germline assignment: CDR1 KGHSH and CDR2 LQKENI. CDR3 sequence: CASSPTPPQPRRLAGDRYEQYF. Written as DNA, the CDR3 is TGTGCCAGCTCACCCACCCCCCCCCAACCACGGCGACTAGCGGGGGACCGCTACGAGCAGTACTTC.

The rearrangement links TRBV27 to TRBJ1-6; D call uncertain. The CDR3 runs to 15 residues. Germline values: CDR1 MNHEY, CDR2 SMNVEV (reference sequence). The V gene lost 3 bases and the J gene lost 4 bases, with 10 bases spanning the gap. In DNA, the CDR3 is TGTGCCAGCAGTTTTGATGGTAGTTATAATTCACCCCTCCACTTT. Its translation: CASSFDGSYNSPLHF.

The rearrangement uses TRBV10-2 and TRBJ2-7; 14 bases are shared with TRBD2. V shed 8 bases, J shed 0 bases, and the junction held 3 bases outside the gene matches. Germline CDR1 and CDR2: WSHSY and SAAADI. The CDR3 runs to 15 residues. In DNA, the CDR3 is TGCGCCAGCGTGACTAGCGGGGGGGCCTCCTACGAGCAGTACTTC. Its protein is CASVTSGGASYEQYF.

This chain uses TRBV25-1 with TRBJ1-4, with TRBD1 matching over 9 bases. V was pared by 4 bases and J by 8 bases, with 8 bases of the junction left unmatched. The CDR3 runs 15 residues. Germline assignment: CDR1 MGHDK and CDR2 SYGVNS. CDR3 sequence reads: CASSAHGTGYEKLFF. In nucleotides, the CDR3 is TGTGCCAGCAGTGCACACGGGACAGGGTACGAAAAACTGTTTTTT.

The V call is TRBV2, the J call TRBJ2-5, with D possibly matching TRBD2 (6 bases). Germline CDR1 and CDR2: SNHLY and FYNNEI. V lost 8 bases, J lost 1 base, and 11 bases lay in between. The CDR3 has 13 residues. The CDR3 nucleotides are TGTGCCAGCCATACTAGCCGCCAAGAGACCCAGTACTTC. It encodes CASHTSRQETQYF.

The rearrangement uses TRBV11-3 and TRBJ2-2, with D unclear. CDR1 is SGHNT, CDR2 YENEEA, per germline. V dropped 2 bases and J dropped 5 bases, with 6 bases sitting between them. The CDR3 sequence is 13 residues long. The DNA of the CDR3 is TGTGCCAGCAGCTTAAGCTATACCGGGGAGCTGTTTTTT. It is translated as CASSLSYTGELFF.

This clone appeared a single time. This CDR3 is also generated by other DNA sequences in the sample. The chain carries TRBV5-1 and TRBJ2-7, with D possibly matching TRBD1 (6 bases). V was cut by 2 bases and J by 2 bases, with 11 bases left in between. The germline gives CDR1 SGHRS, CDR2 YFSETQ. The CDR3 covers 14 residues. The CDR3 DNA reads TGCGCCAGCAGCTTTTCGACAGGTCCCTACGAGCAGTACTTC. Protein sequence: CASSFSTGPYEQYF.

This clone was seen a single time. V is TRBV30 and J is TRBJ1-3, with TRBD1 as a possible D gene (6 bases). Trimming left V 0 bases short and J 3 bases short, with 9 bases between. Germline V lookup: CDR1 GTSNPN, CDR2 SVGIG (reference sequence). The CDR3 extends over 14 amino acids. The DNA for the CDR3 is TGTGCCTGGAGTGTAGGGGGAAATGGAAACACCATATATTTT. Its translation: CAWSVGGNGNTIYF.

The genes are TRBV28 and TRBJ1-1; TRBD1 matches 9 bases. Germline values: CDR1 MDHEN, CDR2 SYDVKM. The CDR3 is 15 residues long. V trimming: 4 bases; J trimming: 4 bases; junction bases outside the gene matches: 7. CDR3 protein: CASSSSGTGFTEAFF. In DNA form, the CDR3 reads TGTGCCAGCAGTTCATCCGGGACAGGGTTCACTGAAGCTTTCTTT.

CDR3 sequence: CASSQEISYEQYF. CDR3 nucleotides: TGTGCCAGCAGCCAGGAGATCTCCTACGAGCAGTACTTC. The chain combines TRBV3-1 (or the pseudogene TRBV3-2) with TRBJ2-7; no firm D call. Germline V gives CDR1 LGHDT, CDR2 YNNKEL (reference sequence). Trimming took 3 bases from V and 0 from J, leaving 6 bases between them. There are 13 residues in the CDR3.

The V and J genes are TRBV30 and TRBJ1-5; D unclear. This CDR3 is built from 13 residues. V lost 0 bases, J lost 9 bases, and 12 bases lay in between. The germline V gene encodes CDR1 GTSNPN and CDR2 SVGIG (reference sequence). The CDR3 loop reads CAWSVGGGGPQHF. The DNA for the CDR3 is TGTGCCTGGAGTGTAGGTGGAGGAGGGCCCCAGCATTTT.